Presented here are 29 T cell receptor beta chains from one specimen sequenced in a study of somatic mutations in cytotoxic T cells in rheumatoid arthritis. Sequenced by immunoSEQ multiplex PCR; TCRdb stores in-frame clones only, minus some. The table lists almost 20,000 clones, about 90% of them singletons. Sequencing was done on a sample of CD8+ T cells sorted from blood. Receptors originate from a middle-aged man in good health.

The genes are TRBV12-1 and TRBJ2-1; the table calls TRBD2, which could not be checked here. TRBV12-1 is a pseudogene locus. The CDR3 extends over 16 amino acids. CDR3 sequence (DNA): TGTGCCAGCAGTTCGGCAGAGGAAGTCTCCTACAATGAGCAGTTCTTC. Amino acids: CASSSAEEVSYNEQFF.

V and J are TRBV19 and TRBJ2-5, with D possibly matching TRBD2 (6 bases). Germline V gene sequence: CDR1 LNHDA, CDR2 SQIVND (reference sequence). CDR3 length: 15 amino acids. The ends were cut back, 4 bases at V and 2 bases at J, with 14 bases in the middle. For the CDR3, the DNA is TGTGCCAGTAGTACCGTGGACGGGGGACAAGAGACCCAGTACTTC. Its translation is CASSTVDGGQETQYF.

The rearrangement links TRBV27 to TRBJ1-1; D perhaps matches TRBD1 (6 bases). Germline CDR1 and CDR2: MNHEY and SMNVEV (reference sequence). Trimming pared 3 bases from V and 1 base from J, leaving 9 bases between. The CDR3 runs 14 residues. This CDR3 reads CASSFGTPNTEAFF. DNA for the CDR3: TGTGCCAGCAGTTTTGGGACACCGAACACTGAAGCTTTCTTT.

This clone was detected only a few times. The chain employs TRBV7-2 and TRBJ1-3; D not resolved. CDR3 length: 14 amino acids. CDR1 SGHTA and CDR2 FQGNSA come from the germline V gene. V was cut by 5 bases and J by 3 bases, with 11 bases left in between. This CDR3 is CASSPTLVGNTIYF. CDR3 nucleotide sequence: TGTGCCAGCAGCCCTACCCTAGTTGGAAACACCATATATTTT.

This sequence joins TRBV15 and TRBJ2-2, with D possibly matching TRBD1 (5 bases). The CDR3 is made up of 15 amino acids. The germline V and J ends were trimmed by 1 base and 4 bases, with 10 bases remaining between them. CDR1 is LNHNV and CDR2 is YYDKDF in the germline V gene (reference sequence). CDR3 region: CATSRAQGITGELFF. The CDR3, as DNA: TGTGCCACCAGCAGAGCTCAGGGTATCACCGGGGAGCTGTTTTTT.

The chain has TRBV20-1 and TRBJ1-1; 7 nucleotides match TRBD1. After removal of 6 bases from V and 9 bases from J, the junction contained 7 bases not matched to a gene. Per germline, CDR1 DFQATT and CDR2 SNEGSKA (reference sequence). The CDR3 runs 11 residues. This CDR3 is CSAPGGDKAFF. The CDR3 DNA is TGCAGTGCCCCAGGGGGGGATAAAGCTTTCTTT.

The chain has TRBV5-8 and TRBJ1-5, with 7 bases fitting TRBD1. Germline V lookup: CDR1 SGHTS, CDR2 YDEGEE. This CDR3 has 15 residues. V was clipped by 4 bases and J by 4 bases; unmatched bases: 8. The CDR3 is CASSVGTAPNQPQHF. In nucleotides, the CDR3 is TGTGCCAGCAGCGTAGGGACAGCTCCTAATCAGCCCCAGCATTTT.

The chain couples TRBV28 to TRBJ1-1; tentative D call: TRBD1 (6 bases). CDR3 size: 14 residues. V lost 7 bases and J lost 6, with 18 bases in between. CDR1 and CDR2 (germline): MDHEN, SYDVKM. The CDR3 DNA reads as TGTGCCAGCACGGTACAGGGTCCTGGGGCTGAAGCTTTCTTT. Its translation is CASTVQGPGAEAFF.

The chain combines TRBV27 with TRBJ2-7; unclear D gene. The CDR3 has 13 residues. V was shortened by 6 bases and J by 0 bases, with 9 bases between the two germline ends. CDR1 MNHEY and CDR2 SMNVEV come from the germline V gene (reference sequence). The CDR3 DNA follows: TGTGCCAGCAGCCCCTATACCTCCTACGAGCAGTACTTC. Translated: CASSPYTSYEQYF.

The J gene is TRBJ2-1, the V gene TRBV9, with 8 bases identical to TRBD2. V was pared by 4 bases and J by 10 bases, with 10 bases of the junction left unmatched. Germline V gene sequence: CDR1 SGDLS, CDR2 YYNGEE. There are 14 residues in the CDR3. The CDR3 sequence is CASSTLGLAGEQFF. CDR3 in DNA: TGTGCCAGCAGCACCCTCGGACTAGCCGGGGAGCAGTTCTTC.

The chain couples TRBV4-1 to TRBJ2-1; D tentatively reads TRBD1 or TRBD2 (5 bases each). Trimming removed 1 base from V and 5 bases from J, with 9 bases in between. This CDR3 is 14 amino acids long. Germline V gene data show CDR1 as MGHRA and CDR2 as YSYEKL. The CDR3 nucleotides read TGCGCCAGCAGCCAAGGGGACGGAGACAATGAGCAGTTCTTC. Amino acid sequence: CASSQGDGDNEQFF.

The V and J genes are TRBV11-2 and TRBJ1-2; possibly TRBD1 for D (6 bases). Germline V gene data show CDR1 as SGHAT and CDR2 as FQNNGV. V was trimmed by 0 bases and J by 6 bases, leaving 20 bases between them. This CDR3 is built from 17 residues. Here the CDR3 DNA reads TGTGCCAGCAGCTTAGATCAACGGTTCGGACAGTCTCATGGCTACACCTTC. Translated, it gives CASSLDQRFGQSHGYTF.

There are a few counts of this clone. The rearrangement joins TRBV7-8 to TRBJ1-5, with D maybe TRBD1 (5 bases). Germline V gene sequence: CDR1 SGHVS, CDR2 FQNEAQ. V lost 1 base to trimming and J lost 7 bases, with 17 bases between them. The CDR3 covers 16 residues. The CDR3: CASSLEFVGLRQPQHF. For the CDR3, the DNA is TGTGCCAGCAGCTTAGAGTTTGTGGGGCTCAGGCAGCCCCAGCATTTT.

The chain couples TRBV4-3 to TRBJ2-7; D uncertain. The germline CDR1 and CDR2 sequences are LGHNA and YSLEER. This CDR3 is built from 12 residues. The V gene lost 9 bases and the J gene lost 2 bases, with 11 bases spanning the gap. The CDR3 nucleotides read TGCGCCAGAAGGTTGGCGGCCTACGAGCAGTACTTC. It translates to CARRLAAYEQYF.

About this clone itself: This sample includes further DNA sequences coding for the same CDR3. The rearrangement links TRBV4-3 to TRBJ2-7, with 10 bases aligning to TRBD2. CDR1 is LGHNA, CDR2 YSLEER, per germline. There are 14 residues in the CDR3. The V segment lost 3 bases and the J segment 3 bases; nucleotides outside the gene matches: 2. The CDR3, as DNA: TGCGCCAGCAGCCAGGGGACTAGCGTCTACGAGCAGTACTTC. Its translation: CASSQGTSVYEQYF.

This chain uses TRBV29-1 with TRBJ2-7, with 10 bases aligning to TRBD2. CDR3 size: 13 residues. Germline V CDR1 and CDR2: SQVTM, ANQGSEA. V lost 7 bases and J lost 4; bases outside the gene matches: 7. CDR3 DNA: TGCAGCGCCAAGACTAGCGGGCCTTACGAGCAGTACTTC. Its translation is CSAKTSGPYEQYF.

The V and J genes are TRBV7-8 and TRBJ1-5, with TRBD1 as a possible D gene (5 bases). The CDR3 extends over 16 amino acids. Germline CDR1 reads SGHVS; CDR2 reads FQNEAQ. Trimming shortened V by 2 bases and J by 2 bases, and 13 bases separated the two germline ends. The CDR3: CASSLSGGGGNQPQHF. The CDR3 DNA is TGTGCCAGCAGCTTATCCGGGGGGGGTGGCAATCAGCCCCAGCATTTT.

The chain has TRBV27 and TRBJ2-7; no definite D call. The CDR3 loop spans 14 amino acids. The V gene lost 1 base and the J gene lost 1 base, with 8 bases spanning the gap. Looked up from germline, CDR1 is MNHEY and CDR2 is SMNVEV (reference sequence). The CDR3 sequence is CASSLFWSSYEQYF. CDR3 in DNA: TGTGCCAGCAGTTTATTTTGGTCTTCCTACGAGCAGTACTTC.

This clone was counted only a few times. CDR3 sequence reads: CASSIVGDQPQHF. DNA for the CDR3: TGTGCCAGTAGTATTGTTGGCGATCAGCCCCAGCATTTT. The chain employs TRBV19 and TRBJ1-5, with D unclear. Deletions cut 3 bases from V and 5 bases from J, with 8 bases between. The CDR3 is 13 residues long. From germline, CDR1 is LNHDA and CDR2 SQIVND (reference sequence).

The genes are TRBV5-4 and TRBJ2-3; D ambiguous. The CDR3 has 12 residues. The V gene's germline CDR1 is SGHNT and CDR2 YYREEE (reference sequence). The CDR3 bases are TGTGCTACGTCAGAGGGCACAGATACGCAGTATTTT. Translating it yields CATSEGTDTQYF. The full variable domain, rest sourced from reference TRBV5-4 and TRBJ2-3, is ETGVTQSPTHLIKTRGQQVTLRCSSQSGHNTVSWYQQALGQGPQFIFQYYREEENGRGNFPPRFSGLQFPNYSSELNVNALELDDSALYLCATSEGTDTQYFGPGTRLTVL.

This chain connects TRBV11-2 to TRBJ2-1; D gene uncertain. The CDR3 is 14 residues long. The germline gives CDR1 SGHAT, CDR2 FQNNGV. V lost 2 bases, J lost 7 bases, and 12 bases lay in between. The DNA for the CDR3 is TGTGCCAGCAGCTTATCAACCGGGTTTAATGAGCAGTTCTTC. This gives the protein CASSLSTGFNEQFF. The full variable domain, in which reference TRBV11-2 and TRBJ2-1 provide the parts outside the CDR3, is EAGVAQSPRYKIIEKRQSVAFWCNPISGHATLYWYQQILGQGPKLLIQFQNNGVVDDSQLPKDRFSAERLKGVDSTLKIQPAKLEDSAVYLCASSLSTGFNEQFFGPGTRLTVL.

The V call is TRBV29-1, the J call TRBJ2-2; TRBD1 aligns across 7 bases. The CDR3 runs 15 residues. The germline V gene encodes CDR1 SQVTM and CDR2 ANQGSEA. Trimming cost V 6 bases and J 0 bases; bases outside gene matches: 7. CDR3 in amino acids: CSVAGGPPNTGELFF. The CDR3 DNA is TGCAGCGTGGCAGGGGGTCCACCGAACACCGGGGAGCTGTTTTTT.

This clone is a singleton in its sample. The rearrangement uses TRBV6-5 and TRBJ1-1, with D unresolved. Trimming took 0 bases from V and 3 from J, leaving 8 bases between them. The CDR3 consists of 14 residues. The germline CDR1 and CDR2 sequences are MNHEY and SVGAGI. The CDR3 spells CASSYSIGDTEAFF. The CDR3 DNA sequence: TGTGCCAGCAGTTACTCGATCGGGGACACTGAAGCTTTCTTT.

CDR3 DNA: TGCGCCAGCAGCCAAGATGTCACGGGGTATGAGCAGTTCTTC. This codes for CASSQDVTGYEQFF. This rearrangement joins TRBV4-1 to TRBJ2-1; D is perhaps TRBD2 (5 bases). This CDR3 has 14 amino acids. The germline CDR1 and CDR2 sequences are MGHRA and YSYEKL. Trimming pared 0 bases from V and 8 bases from J, leaving 11 bases between.

This chain uses TRBV2 with TRBJ2-7; 9 nucleotides align to TRBD2. J gave up 3 bases and V 9 bases, and 12 bases lay outside the gene matches. The CDR3 is 15 amino acids. Germline V CDR1 and CDR2: SNHLY, FYNNEI. The CDR3 here is CARRKTSGLSYEQYF. CDR3 nucleotide sequence: TGTGCCAGACGAAAAACTAGCGGGCTAAGCTACGAGCAGTACTTC.

The chain recombines TRBV6-4 with TRBJ2-3, with 8 bases lining up with TRBD2. This CDR3 contains 15 residues. V lost 2 bases and J lost 2; bases outside the gene matches: 3. Per the germline V gene, CDR1 is MRHNA and CDR2 is SNTAGT. The CDR3 reads CASSDQAGDTDTQYF. In DNA, the CDR3 is TGTGCCAGCAGTGACCAAGCGGGAGACACAGATACGCAGTATTTT.

The chain recombines TRBV28 with TRBJ2-2, with a possible D match to TRBD2 (6 bases). Germline lookup yields CDR1 MDHEN and CDR2 SYDVKM. The CDR3 contains 17 residues. Trimming removed 4 bases from V and 5 bases from J, with 20 bases in between. This chain's CDR3 is CASSSPFIAVGTGELFF. CDR3 bases: TGTGCCAGCAGTTCACCTTTTATAGCGGTTGGAACCGGGGAGCTGTTTTTT.

The rearrangement uses TRBV11-2 and TRBJ2-5; D perhaps matches TRBD1 (5 bases). Trimming shortened V by 2 bases and J by 5 bases, and 12 bases separated the two germline ends. The V gene's germline CDR1 is SGHAT and CDR2 FQNNGV. The CDR3 covers 14 residues. The CDR3 DNA is TGTGCCAGCAGCTTATCAGGGATTTCGGAGACCCAGTACTTC. This encodes CASSLSGISETQYF.

The genes are TRBV6-1 and TRBJ2-5; possibly TRBD2 for D (6 bases). In germline, CDR1 is MNHNS, CDR2 SASEGT. V dropped 3 bases and J dropped 9 bases, with 11 bases sitting between them. There are 12 residues in the CDR3. The DNA for the CDR3 is TGTGCCAGCAGTGAGCGGGGCATGGCCCAGTACTTC. Translated: CASSERGMAQYF.